This is a list of T cell receptor beta chains from one sample in a study of neoadjuvant anti-PD-1 for oral cavity cancer. Clones were sequenced by immunoSEQ multiplex PCR, and TCRdb holds only the in-frame ones, with some missing. In the table there are 72,000 or so clones, about four fifths of which are singletons. This material consisted of PBMCs, taken before nivolumab (anti-PD-1) treatment. The source of these receptors is a person aged 40 to 85 with oral cavity squamous cell carcinoma. CDR3s include the opening cysteine and the closing phenylalanine or tryptophan. Each record gives: D gene, V gene, J gene, clone size, CDR3 DNA, CDR3 protein. D genes are given only for firm matches. The listing skips clone size in some rows; elsewhere it reads once, few, many or a size class.

-	TRBV7-9	TRBJ2-1	-	TGTGCCAGCAGCACGATGGCGGACTACAATGAGCAGTTCTTC	CASSTMADYNEQFF
-	TRBV9	TRBJ1-6	-	TGTGCCAGCTCCCACGGGCCTACTCCCCCGGATAATTCACCCCTCCACTTT	CASSHGPTPPDNSPLHF
TRBD1	TRBV5-4	TRBJ2-7	-	TGTGCCAGCAGCCCGGGACAGGGGCGACCCTACGAGCAGTACTTC	CASSPGQGRPYEQYF
TRBD1	TRBV7-9	TRBJ1-2	few	TGTGCCAGCAGCTTACCCGGGACAGGGGTCTATGGCTACACCTTC	CASSLPGTGVYGYTF
-	TRBV2	TRBJ1-2	few	TGTGCCAGCAGTGTTGGCAACTATGGCTACACCTTC	CASSVGNYGYTF
TRBD1	TRBV27	TRBJ1-5	-	TGTGCCAGCAGCAAGGGACAGTATAGCAATCAGCCCCAGCATTTT	CASSKGQYSNQPQHF
-	TRBV30	TRBJ2-2	-	TGTGCCTGGACCAGGGCGAACACCGGGGAGCTGTTTTTT	CAWTRANTGELFF
-	TRBV5-1	TRBJ1-1	-	TGCGCCAGCAGCTTGGGGGTCTCCACTGAAGCTTTCTTT	CASSLGVSTEAFF
TRBD2	TRBV5-6	TRBJ2-1	-	TGTGCCAGCAGCTCCCGACTAGCGGCGATCTCCTACAATGAGCAGTTCTTC	CASSSRLAAISYNEQFF
-	TRBV6-1	TRBJ2-1	-	TGTGCCAGCAGCGCATTTCCCGACTCCAACAATGAGCAGTTCTTC	CASSAFPDSNNEQFF
TRBD1	TRBV7-9	TRBJ2-7	-	TGTGCCAGCAGCCCCAGGGGGCCCTACGAGCAGTACTTC	CASSPRGPYEQYF
-	TRBV6-7	TRBJ1-1	-	TGTGCCAGCAGTCCCACCGGGGTCCAGTTAATGTACACTGAAGCTTTCTTT	CASSPTGVQLMYTEAFF
-	TRBV7-9	TRBJ2-4	-	TGTGCCAGCAGCCCAGGGTTGGGACGACTGAAAAACATTCAGTACTTC	CASSPGLGRLKNIQYF
TRBD1	TRBV7-3	TRBJ1-1	-	TGTGCCAGCAGCTTACAGGGGGCTGACACTGAAGCTTTCTTT	CASSLQGADTEAFF
-	TRBV7-2	TRBJ2-5	-	TGTGCCAGCAGCTTGTCGTGGGCGCAAGAGACCCAGTACTTC	CASSLSWAQETQYF
-	TRBV5-1	TRBJ1-2	-	TGCGCCAGCAGCTTGGGAGGGACTAACTATGGCTACACCTTC	CASSLGGTNYGYTF
TRBD2	TRBV4-2	TRBJ2-2	-	TGTGCCAGCAGCCAAGGAGGACTAGCGGGGTTGAACACCGGGGAGCTGTTTTTT	CASSQGGLAGLNTGELFF
-	TRBV7-9	TRBJ2-1	-	TGTGCCAGCAGCTTATCCGAGACAGCCTACAATGAGCAGTTCTTC	CASSLSETAYNEQFF
-	TRBV19	TRBJ1-5	-	TGTGCCAGTAGTATTAAGGGGGATCAGCCCCAGCATTTT	CASSIKGDQPQHF
-	TRBV29-1	TRBJ1-2	-	TGCAGCGTTGAAGGAGACATGGGCTATGGCTACACCTTC	CSVEGDMGYGYTF
-	TRBV7-7	TRBJ2-7	-	TGTGCTAGCAGCTTAGTCGGGGATAGCGAGCAGTACTTC	CASSLVGDSEQYF
-	TRBV4-1	TRBJ2-7	once	TGCGCCAGCAGCCAAGTGAAGGGGGGGAACTACGAGCAGTACTTC	CASSQVKGGNYEQYF
-	TRBV6-1	TRBJ2-5	-	TGTGCCAGCAGGACTGTGGAGACCCAGTACTTC	CASRTVETQYF
-	TRBV9	TRBJ1-3	few	TGTGCCAGCAGCCCCAACCTCGGGTTTTCTGGAAACACCATATATTTT	CASSPNLGFSGNTIYF
-	TRBV27	TRBJ2-6	-	TGTGCCAGCAAACGGTGGGGGCAGGTGAGCTCTGGGGCCAACGTCCTGACTTTC	CASKRWGQVSSGANVLTF
TRBD1	TRBV6-1	TRBJ2-7	few	TGTGCCAGCATCCTGACAGGGGCATACGAGCAGTACTTC	CASILTGAYEQYF
-	TRBV2	TRBJ2-7	-	TGTGCCAGCACCTTTTATCGAGGAGGCAGGGAAGGGTACTACGAGCAGTACTTC	CASTFYRGGREGYYEQYF
-	TRBV5-1	TRBJ1-1	-	TGCGCCAGCAGCTTGGGGCTTTGGTTTCGGAACACTGAAGCTTTCTTT	CASSLGLWFRNTEAFF
-	TRBV2	TRBJ1-1	once	TGTGCCAGCACTCAAGAGAGGGGCAGGGAGGCTGAAGCTTTCTTT	CASTQERGREAEAFF
-	TRBV6-1	TRBJ2-5	-	TGTGCCAGCAGTGAGGGAGTCGGGGCACAAGAGACCCAGTACTTC	CASSEGVGAQETQYF
-	TRBV2	TRBJ1-1	-	TGTGCCAGCAGTGAAAGGGAGATCCGGTACACTGAAGCTTTCTTT	CASSEREIRYTEAFF
-	TRBV10-3	TRBJ1-6	-	TGTGCCACACGACAGGAGACTAATTCACCCCTCCACTTT	CATRQETNSPLHF
-	TRBV9	TRBJ2-7	-	TGTGCCAGCAGCGTAGGCGGGGCGAGCTCCTACGAGCAGTACTTC	CASSVGGASSYEQYF
-	TRBV15	TRBJ2-5	-	TGTGCCACCAGCAGGCAGGCCCAAGAGACCCAGTACTTC	CATSRQAQETQYF
-	TRBV9	TRBJ2-7	once	TGTGCCAGCAGCATTGGGCCAGGAGGCGAGCAGTACTTC	CASSIGPGGEQYF
-	TRBV28	TRBJ1-1	-	TGTGCCAGCAGTCCTCGGGGGCAGGTGAACACTGAAGCTTTCTTT	CASSPRGQVNTEAFF
TRBD1	TRBV27	TRBJ2-7	-	TGTGCCAGCAGTCCTTGGACAGGGACGAACGAGCAGTACTTC	CASSPWTGTNEQYF
-	TRBV6-5	TRBJ2-3	-	TGTGCCATCCGGAGGGTTGGCACAGATACGCAGTATTTT	CAIRRVGTDTQYF
-	TRBV28	TRBJ2-5	few	TGTGCCAGCAGCGGCTGGGAGACCCAGTACTTC	CASSGWETQYF
TRBD1	TRBV28	TRBJ1-4	few	TGTGCCAGCAGCCCAGGACAGGTTCGGGAAAAACTGTTTTTT	CASSPGQVREKLFF
TRBD1	TRBV5-1	TRBJ1-1	-	TGCGCCAGCAGCTTGAATACAGGGGGGCACATGAACACTGAAGCTTTCTTT	CASSLNTGGHMNTEAFF
-	TRBV5-1	TRBJ2-1	-	TGCGCCAGCAGCTTCAGGGGGGCCGGGATGCAGTTCTTC	CASSFRGAGMQFF
TRBD1	TRBV19	TRBJ2-6	-	TGTGCCAGTAGTTCCTACAGGGGGCTGAAACGCTCTGGGGCCAACGTCCTGACTTTC	CASSSYRGLKRSGANVLTF
-	TRBV7-2	TRBJ1-1	once	TGTGCCAGCAGCCCACGGTCGAGACAGACCATGAACACTGAAGCTTTCTTT	CASSPRSRQTMNTEAFF
-	TRBV14	TRBJ1-6	-	TGTGCCAGCAGCCAAGAGGCACGGGTAGGGTCCTATAATTCACCCCTCCACTTT	CASSQEARVGSYNSPLHF
-	TRBV4-1	TRBJ2-7	once	TGCGCCAGCAGCCTAGGAAGGACAGACTCCGAGCAGTACTTC	CASSLGRTDSEQYF
-	TRBV2	TRBJ2-6	-	TGTGCCAGCAGCCTGCTGGGGGGCACGAGCTCTGGGGCCAACGTCCTGACTTTC	CASSLLGGTSSGANVLTF
-	TRBV10-3	TRBJ1-3	-	TGTGCCATCTGGCAGGGCAGACACTCTGGAAACACCATATATTTT	CAIWQGRHSGNTIYF
-	TRBV28	TRBJ2-3	-	TGTGCCAGCAGTTTATCCGGGAGCACAGATACGCAGTATTTT	CASSLSGSTDTQYF
-	TRBV4-1	TRBJ1-3	-	TGCGCCAGCAGCGTCTCGGAGAACTCTGGAAACACCATATATTTT	CASSVSENSGNTIYF
-	TRBV5-8	TRBJ1-4	few	TGTGCCAGCAGCTTAAGAAGATCCTGGGTCGTGCCTAATGAAAAACTGTTTTTT	CASSLRRSWVVPNEKLFF